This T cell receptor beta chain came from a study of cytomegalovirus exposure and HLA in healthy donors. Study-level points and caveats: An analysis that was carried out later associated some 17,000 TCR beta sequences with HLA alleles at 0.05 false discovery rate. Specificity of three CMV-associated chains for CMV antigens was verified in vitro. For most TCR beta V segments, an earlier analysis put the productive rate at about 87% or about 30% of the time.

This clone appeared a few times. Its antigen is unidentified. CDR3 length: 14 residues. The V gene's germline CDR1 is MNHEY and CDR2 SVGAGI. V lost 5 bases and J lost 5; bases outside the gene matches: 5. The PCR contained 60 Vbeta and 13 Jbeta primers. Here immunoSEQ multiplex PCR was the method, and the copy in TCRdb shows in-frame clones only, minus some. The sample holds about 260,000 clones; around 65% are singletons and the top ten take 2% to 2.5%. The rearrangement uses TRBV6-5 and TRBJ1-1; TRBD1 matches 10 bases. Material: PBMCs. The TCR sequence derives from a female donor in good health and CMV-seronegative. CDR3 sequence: CASSRQGARTEAFF. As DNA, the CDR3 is TGTGCCAGCAGTCGACAGGGGGCGCGGACTGAAGCTTTCTTT.